This passage covers 20 T cell receptor beta chains from one sample sequenced in a study of control samples from healthy donors and cancer patients. The method was immunoSEQ multiplex PCR; TCRdb's version includes in-frame clones alone and lacks a portion of them. The top ten clones hold around 2% of a sample with about 130,000 clones, approximately 84% of them seen once. The sample comprised blood. These receptors came from a man younger than 30 in good health.

This clone was counted a single time. J is TRBJ2-7 and V is TRBV6-1; TRBD2 agrees at 14 bases. The germline V gene encodes CDR1 MNHNS and CDR2 SASEGT. Trimming removed 0 bases from V and 4 bases from J; junction bases left unmatched: 11. The CDR3 contains 19 residues. CDR3 sequence (DNA): TGTGCCAGCAGTGAAGCCCCCCCGGGACTAGCGGGAGTTCTTTACGAGCAGTACTTC. Translation: CASSEAPPGLAGVLYEQYF.

This clone was recorded once. The chain couples TRBV7-3 to TRBJ2-5; D is possibly TRBD1 (6 bases). This CDR3 comprises 17 residues. Trimming cost V 1 base and J 2 bases, with 17 bases left between them. The germline V gene encodes CDR1 SGHTA and CDR2 FQGTGA. This CDR3 reads CASSLIGSGALQETQYF. The CDR3 bases are TGTGCCAGCAGCTTAATTGGGTCAGGGGCCCTGCAAGAGACCCAGTACTTC.

Regarding this clone: In the same sample, other DNA sequences code for this CDR3. CDR3 nucleotides: TGTGCCAGTAGTATAGACAGCTCCTACGAGCAGTACTTC. Protein product: CASSIDSSYEQYF. J is TRBJ2-7 and V is TRBV19; D remains unclear. The CDR3 length is 13 residues. Germline loops: CDR1 LNHDA, CDR2 SQIVND (reference sequence). Trimming removed 0 bases from V and 0 bases from J, with 3 bases in between.

This chain joins TRBV30 and TRBJ1-2; D remains unclear. CDR1 and CDR2 from the germline V gene are GTSNPN and SVGIG (reference sequence). The V gene lost 0 bases and the J gene lost 0 bases, with 11 bases spanning the gap. This CDR3 contains 15 residues. CDR3 region: CAWSVLGRSNYGYTF. CDR3 nucleotide sequence: TGTGCCTGGAGTGTACTAGGCCGTTCTAACTATGGCTACACCTTC. Full variable domain (remainder filled in from reference TRBV30 and TRBJ1-2): SQTIHQWPATLVQPVGSPLSLECTVEGTSNPNLYWYRQAAGRGLQLLFYSVGIGQISSEVPQNLSASRPQDRQFILSSKKLLLSDSGFYLCAWSVLGRSNYGYTFGSGTRLTVV.

This rearrangement joins TRBV11-2 to TRBJ2-7; 8 bases agree with TRBD1. There are 18 residues in the CDR3. Per germline, CDR1 SGHAT and CDR2 FQNNGV. The junction had 13 bases not matched to a gene; V was cut back by 1 base and J by 2 bases. The CDR3 reads CASSLAAGGWGGTYEQYF. Here the CDR3 DNA reads TGTGCCAGCAGCTTAGCGGCAGGGGGCTGGGGCGGAACCTACGAGCAGTACTTC. Variable domain in full (rest from reference TRBV11-2 and TRBJ2-7): EAGVAQSPRYKIIEKRQSVAFWCNPISGHATLYWYQQILGQGPKLLIQFQNNGVVDDSQLPKDRFSAERLKGVDSTLKIQPAKLEDSAVYLCASSLAAGGWGGTYEQYFGPGTRLTVT.

The chain has TRBV15 and TRBJ1-5, with D unclear. Germline V gene data show CDR1 as LNHNV and CDR2 as YYDKDF (reference sequence). The CDR3 length is 16 residues. The ends were cut back, 0 bases at V and 3 bases at J, with 12 bases in the middle. The CDR3 is CATSRDLSWDNQPQHF. The CDR3 bases are TGTGCCACCAGCAGAGATCTTAGCTGGGACAATCAGCCCCAGCATTTT. The whole variable domain, remainder taken from reference TRBV15 and TRBJ1-5, is DAMVIQNPRYQVTQFGKPVTLSCSQTLNHNVMYWYQQKSSQAPKLLFHYYDKDFNNEADTPDNFQSRRPNTSFCFLDIRSPGLGDTAMYLCATSRDLSWDNQPQHFGDGTRLSIL.

As for this clone: This likely reflects a read error, since a far larger clone is one base away. V gene TRBV13 combines with J gene TRBJ1-1; no clear D gene. Germline V gene sequence: CDR1 PRHDT, CDR2 FYEKMQ (reference sequence). The CDR3 is 13 residues long. V lost 2 bases to trimming and J lost 1 base, with 5 bases between them. CDR3 amino acids: CASSLSGNTEAFF. The CDR3 bases are TGTGCCAGCAGCTTATCAGGGAACACTGAAGCTTTCTTT.

This clone is a singleton in its sample. This sequence joins TRBV28 and TRBJ1-2, with a tentative D call TRBD1 (6 bases). The germline gives CDR1 MDHEN, CDR2 SYDVKM. V dropped 8 bases and J dropped 5 bases, with 21 bases sitting between them. The CDR3 contains 15 residues. The CDR3 reads CASQELGTLIYGYTF. The DNA for the CDR3 is TGTGCCAGCCAAGAATTGGGGACACTTATTTATGGCTACACCTTC.

This clone was counted a few times. This sequence joins TRBV6-5 and TRBJ2-2; TRBD2 is a possible D gene (6 bases). Germline V lookup: CDR1 MNHEY, CDR2 SVGAGI. Trimming left V 8 bases short and J 7 bases short, with 14 bases between. This CDR3 comprises 13 residues. The CDR3 nucleotides read TGTGCCAGCGGCCGGGAGACGGGCGGGGAGCTGTTTTTT. This translates into CASGRETGGELFF.

The rearrangement uses TRBV27 and TRBJ1-2; D perhaps matches TRBD1 (5 bases). The CDR3 length is 16 residues. Germline V gene lookup returns CDR1 MNHEY and CDR2 SMNVEV (reference sequence). Trimming left V 2 bases short and J 0 bases short, with 13 bases between. DNA for the CDR3: TGTGCCAGCAGTTTAGGGGGGGTGGGAGCTAACTATGGCTACACCTTC. It specifies CASSLGGVGANYGYTF.

Only one count was recorded for this clone. This chain uses TRBV9 with TRBJ2-7; TRBD2 matches at 7 bases. CDR3 size: 15 residues. V shed 4 bases and J 0 bases; nucleotides not matched to a gene: 7. The germline CDR1 and CDR2 sequences are SGDLS and YYNGEE. CDR3 loop: CASSLGDYSSYEQYF. CDR3 DNA: TGTGCCAGCAGCCTGGGGGACTACAGCTCCTACGAGCAGTACTTC.

The CDR3 coding sequence is TGTGCCACCAGTGACCCGGGACTAGCTCCGGAGACCCAGTACTTC. Encoded protein: CATSDPGLAPETQYF. The rearrangement joins TRBV24-1 to TRBJ2-5, with 9 bases lining up with TRBD2. Trimming cost V 4 bases and J 5 bases; bases outside gene matches: 7. Germline V gene data show CDR1 as KGHDR and CDR2 as SFDVKD. This CDR3 is built from 15 residues.

The chain combines TRBV9 with TRBJ2-2, with 14 bases aligning to TRBD2. Germline CDR1 SGDLS, CDR2 YYNGEE. With 3 bases clipped from V and 0 bases from J, the junction kept 7 bases outside the gene matches. The CDR3 consists of 19 residues. The CDR3 reads CASSDGTSGRRSNTGELFF. CDR3 nucleotide sequence: TGTGCCAGCAGCGACGGGACTAGCGGGAGAAGGTCGAACACCGGGGAGCTGTTTTTT.

This chain links TRBV10-3 with TRBJ2-7; D ambiguous. From germline, CDR1 is ENHRY and CDR2 SYGVKD. Trimming shortened V by 11 bases and J by 0 bases, and 11 bases separated the two germline ends. There are 12 residues in the CDR3. CDR3 coding DNA: TGTGCCCTAAGTAGGGACTCCTACGAGCAGTACTTC. This codes for CALSRDSYEQYF.

In its sample, this clone was seen a few times. The genes are TRBV11-2 and TRBJ2-7; D is unresolved. In germline, CDR1 is SGHAT, CDR2 FQNNGV. CDR3 size: 14 residues. The V gene lost 4 bases and the J gene lost 0 bases, with 10 bases spanning the gap. The CDR3 spells CASSSDRFSYEQYF. Written as DNA, the CDR3 is TGTGCCAGCAGCTCCGACCGATTCTCCTACGAGCAGTACTTC.

V gene TRBV19 combines with J gene TRBJ1-1; unclear D gene. This CDR3 contains 15 residues. Germline lookup yields CDR1 LNHDA and CDR2 SQIVND (reference sequence). Trimming shortened V by 4 bases and J by 0 bases, and 12 bases separated the two germline ends. The DNA of the CDR3 is TGTGCCAGTAGTAATGTAGCAACCATGAACACTGAAGCTTTCTTT. Translating it yields CASSNVATMNTEAFF.

This chain links TRBV2 with TRBJ1-1; D perhaps matches TRBD1 (6 bases). V was shortened by 3 bases and J by 2 bases, with 10 bases between the two germline ends. Germline lookup yields CDR1 SNHLY and CDR2 FYNNEI. The CDR3 runs 14 residues. In DNA form, the CDR3 reads TGTGCCAGCAGTGAGATGGGGGCAAACACTGAAGCTTTCTTT. It is translated as CASSEMGANTEAFF.

The CDR3 nucleotides are TGTGCCAGCAGCCCAAATTTAGGACGTGTAGGAGAGACCCAGTACTTC. Its protein is CASSPNLGRVGETQYF. The rearrangement uses TRBV7-9 and TRBJ2-5; D remains unclear. Germline assignment: CDR1 SEHNR and CDR2 FQNEAQ (reference sequence). The germline V and J ends were trimmed by 5 bases and 4 bases, with 20 bases remaining between them. CDR3 length equals 16 residues.

The V gene is TRBV6-1, the J gene TRBJ2-7; possible D gene TRBD2, 5 bases. Trimming pared 0 bases from V and 3 bases from J, leaving 21 bases between. CDR1 MNHNS and CDR2 SASEGT come from the germline V gene. The CDR3 is 18 amino acids. The CDR3 coding sequence is TGTGCCAGCAGTGAAGCGCGGTCAGGCGAGGGCCGAATCTACGAGCAGTACTTC. The encoded protein is CASSEARSGEGRIYEQYF.

V is TRBV2 and J is TRBJ2-3; D not resolved. The CDR3 sequence is 16 residues long. The V and J ends lost 2 bases and 0 bases respectively, with 12 bases between them. CDR1 SNHLY and CDR2 FYNNEI come from the germline V gene. CDR3 sequence reads: CASSEKEFRSTDTQYF. DNA of the CDR3: TGTGCCAGCAGTGAAAAGGAATTCAGGAGCACAGATACGCAGTATTTT.